This passage covers 10 T cell receptor beta chains from one sample sequenced in a study of radiotherapy plus CTLA-4 blockade in lung cancer. The protocol was immunoSEQ multiplex PCR, while the TCRdb copy is restricted to in-frame clones and leaves out a portion. This sample carries roughly 120,000 clones, approximately 84% of them seen once, and the ten largest clones take approximately 5.5%. The starting material was peripheral blood, obtained from a patient treated with radiotherapy plus ipilimumab. All receptors derive from a human donor with non-small cell lung cancer who had a partial response to radiotherapy plus ipilimumab.

The chain employs TRBV18 and TRBJ2-1, with D perhaps matching TRBD2 (5 bases). CDR1 is KGHSH and CDR2 is LQKENI in the germline V gene. The CDR3 extends over 16 amino acids. V dropped 1 base and J dropped 5 bases, with 15 bases sitting between them. CDR3: CASSPQSLANNNEQFF. In DNA form, the CDR3 reads TGTGCCAGCTCACCACAAAGTCTAGCAAATAACAATGAGCAGTTCTTC. Supplemented by reference TRBV18 and TRBJ2-1, the full variable domain reads NAGVMQNPRHLVRRRGQEARLRCSPMKGHSHVYWYRQLPEEGLKFMVYLQKENIIDESGMPKERFSAEFPKEGPSILRIQQVVRGDSAAYFCASSPQSLANNNEQFFGPGTRLTVL.

In this sample, this clone turned up a few times. The CDR3 region is CASSDTGLFSNYGYTF. CDR3 coding DNA: TGTGCCAGCAGTGACACAGGGCTATTTTCTAACTATGGCTACACCTTC. The V gene is TRBV2, the J gene TRBJ1-2, with a possible D match to TRBD1 (6 bases). The germline CDR1 and CDR2 sequences are SNHLY and FYNNEI. CDR3 size: 16 residues. V was shortened by 3 bases and J by 0 bases, with 14 bases between the two germline ends.

V gene TRBV5-1 combines with J gene TRBJ2-2, with D possibly being TRBD1 (6 bases). Trimming took 0 bases from V and 4 from J, leaving 13 bases between them. There are 16 residues in the CDR3. Germline-derived CDR1 and CDR2 are SGHRS and YFSETQ. CDR3 amino acids: CASSLGTEYVTGELFF. Here the CDR3 DNA reads TGCGCCAGCAGCTTGGGGACAGAATATGTCACCGGGGAGCTGTTTTTT. The whole variable domain, filled in from reference TRBV5-1 and TRBJ2-2, reads KAGVTQTPRYLIKTRGQQVTLSCSPISGHRSVSWYQQTPGQGLQFLFEYFSETQRNKGNFPGRFSGRQFSNSRSEMNVSTLELGDSALYLCASSLGTEYVTGELFFGEGSRLTVL.

V usage is TRBV10-3 and J usage is TRBJ2-1, with TRBD2 matching 12 bases. Trimming cost V 6 bases and J 0 bases; bases outside gene matches: 18. Germline V CDR1 and CDR2: ENHRY, SYGVKD. The CDR3 extends over 21 amino acids. In DNA form, the CDR3 reads TGTGCCATCAGAGCGTCTACCGGACTAGCGGGAAAGGAGAGCTCCTACAATGAGCAGTTCTTC. Translation gives CAIRASTGLAGKESSYNEQFF.

This chain connects TRBV13 to TRBJ2-3; 12 bases are shared with TRBD2. V lost 3 bases and J lost 3; bases outside the gene matches: 1. The CDR3 is made up of 15 amino acids. CDR1 is PRHDT and CDR2 is FYEKMQ in the germline V gene (reference sequence). The CDR3 region is CASSLTSGSTDTQYF. CDR3 in DNA: TGTGCCAGCAGCTTGACTAGCGGGAGTACAGATACGCAGTATTTT.

The chain combines TRBV5-1 with TRBJ2-7; possibly TRBD2 for D (6 bases). V lost 4 bases and J 0 bases, leaving 8 bases between the germline ends. The CDR3 loop spans 13 amino acids. Germline CDR1 and CDR2: SGHRS and YFSETQ. CDR3 sequence reads: CASSRTNSYEQYF. CDR3 nucleotide sequence: TGCGCCAGCAGCCGGACTAACTCCTACGAGCAGTACTTC.

CDR3 sequence: CASSSTQGSLVGEQFF. DNA for the CDR3: TGCGCCAGCAGCTCGACCCAGGGGTCTTTGGTGGGTGAGCAGTTCTTC. The rearrangement joins TRBV5-1 to TRBJ2-1; D perhaps matches TRBD1 (6 bases). From germline, CDR1 is SGHRS and CDR2 YFSETQ. Trimming shortened V by 3 bases and J by 9 bases, and 22 bases separated the two germline ends. The CDR3 spans 16 residues.

The genes are TRBV7-2 and TRBJ1-1, with TRBD1 matching 9 bases. The CDR3 contains 13 residues. Germline CDR1 and CDR2: SGHTA and FQGNSA. V shed 5 bases and J 4 bases; nucleotides not matched to a gene: 2. As DNA, the CDR3 is TGTGCCAGCAGCGTGGGACAGGGCACTGAAGCTTTCTTT. It yields the protein CASSVGQGTEAFF.

This chain connects TRBV28 to TRBJ2-7; 7 positions match TRBD2. There are 13 residues in the CDR3. V lost 5 bases, J lost 3 bases, and 4 bases stayed unmatched. CDR1 and CDR2 (germline): MDHEN, SYDVKM. This CDR3 reads CASSPSGSYEQYV. Written as DNA, the CDR3 is TGTGCCAGCAGTCCTAGCGGAAGCTACGAGCAGTACGTC.

As for this clone: The junction differs from germline at one of its ends, possibly a read error. The chain links TRBV7-7 to TRBJ2-2; 7 positions match TRBD2. CDR3 length: 17 amino acids. Germline loops: CDR1 SSHAT, CDR2 FNYEAQ (reference sequence). CDR3 protein: CASSLGAAGSSTGELFF. CDR3 sequence (DNA): TGTGCTAGCAGCCTCGGGGCAGCGGGAAGCTCCACCGGGGAGCTGTTTTTT. The whole variable domain, remainder taken from reference TRBV7-7 and TRBJ2-2, is GAGVSQSPRYKVTKRGQDVTLRCDPISSHATLYWYQQALGQGPEFLTYFNYEAQPDKSGLPSDRFSAERPEGSISTLTIQRTEQRDSAMYRCASSLGAAGSSTGELFFGEGSRLTVL.